These 30 T cell receptor beta chains were all obtained from the same sample, sequenced in a study of blood T cell repertoires in COVID-19 (dated by TCRdb to 2018 to 2020). Libraries were built with the immunoSEQ multiplex PCR assay. TCRdb re-hosts the immuneACCESS table, in-frame sequences only. Its copies lack some clones; in the studies checked, an unresolved V gene accounts for under half of them, and the cause for the rest is not known. For this sample there are 72,000 or so clones; more than 80% appear just once. Of the sample, 35% falls within the top ten clones. Sequencing was performed on peripheral blood. These receptors were taken from a woman aged 80 or over with active or convalescent COVID-19.

This chain joins TRBV19 and TRBJ2-7; 7 nucleotides align to TRBD2. J gave up 4 bases and V 3 bases, and 9 bases lay outside the gene matches. The germline CDR1 and CDR2 sequences are LNHDA and SQIVND (reference sequence). This CDR3 region has 15 residues. CDR3 sequence (DNA): TGTGCCAGTAGTATGGCTAGCGGACGGGAGTACGAGCAGTACTTC. Encoded protein: CASSMASGREYEQYF.

This clone was found a few times. The chain is built from TRBV4-1 and TRBJ1-5; D remains ambiguous. This CDR3 has 14 amino acids. V lost 0 bases and J lost 2, with 5 bases in between. Germline values: CDR1 MGHRA, CDR2 YSYEKL. The CDR3 sequence: CASSQDQGNQPQHF. The CDR3 region has the DNA TGCGCCAGCAGCCAAGACCAGGGCAATCAGCCCCAGCATTTT.

The chain links TRBV2 to TRBJ2-2; 7 bases are shared with TRBD2. CDR1 and CDR2 (germline): SNHLY, FYNNEI. The J segment lost 2 bases and the V segment lost 4 bases, leaving 1 base of the junction unmatched. The CDR3 loop spans 14 amino acids. CDR3 bases: TGTGCCAGCAGTGGGGGGGGTAACACCGGGGAGCTGTTTTTT. Residues: CASSGGGNTGELFF.

The gene calls are TRBV19 and TRBJ2-1; 10 bases are shared with TRBD2. Looked up from germline, CDR1 is LNHDA and CDR2 is SQIVND (reference sequence). The CDR3 runs 18 residues. J lost 8 bases, V lost 4 bases, and 17 bases had no gene match. CDR3 loop: CASSNEISAGGERDEQFF. The CDR3 region has the DNA TGTGCCAGTAGTAATGAGATCTCAGCGGGGGGGGAGAGGGATGAGCAGTTCTTC.

V gene TRBV18 combines with J gene TRBJ2-2; TRBD1 might be the D (6 bases). V was cut by 1 base and J by 3 bases, with 12 bases left in between. This CDR3 has 16 amino acids. The germline CDR1 and CDR2 sequences are KGHSH and LQKENI. Here the CDR3 reads CASSPRGRGYTGELFF. CDR3 sequence (DNA): TGTGCCAGCTCACCACGGGGCAGGGGCTACACCGGGGAGCTGTTTTTT.

The gene calls are TRBV11-2 and TRBJ1-6; the match to TRBD1 covers 11 bases. The germline gives CDR1 SGHAT, CDR2 FQNNGV. V lost 5 bases and J lost 10; bases outside the gene matches: 13. There are 17 residues in the CDR3. CDR3 protein: CASSGRTGGSRGSPLHF. In DNA form, the CDR3 reads TGTGCCAGCAGCGGCCGGACAGGGGGCAGTCGGGGCTCACCCCTCCACTTT.

This clone appeared a single time. V gene TRBV4-3 combines with J gene TRBJ2-2, with D possibly matching TRBD2 (6 bases). The V and J ends lost 0 bases and 5 bases respectively, with 13 bases between them. CDR3 size: 16 residues. Looked up from germline, CDR1 is LGHNA and CDR2 is YSLEER. CDR3 region: CASSQDLAGRTGELFF. The CDR3 DNA reads TGCGCCAGCAGCCAAGATCTCGCGGGGCGGACCGGGGAGCTGTTTTTT.

The chain joins TRBV5-1 to TRBJ2-6; possibly TRBD1 for D (5 bases). V was trimmed by 4 bases and J by 4 bases, leaving 18 bases between them. The germline V gene has CDR1 SGHRS and CDR2 YFSETQ. The CDR3 length is 17 residues. The CDR3 nucleotides are TGCGCCAGCAGCCTATACCCCAGGGAAGACGGGGCCAACGTCCTGACTTTC. Translating it yields CASSLYPREDGANVLTF.

This rearrangement joins TRBV5-1 to TRBJ1-4; 8 nucleotides agree with TRBD1. This CDR3 is built from 16 residues. The ends lost 5 bases at V and 0 bases at J; junction bases unmatched: 6. Germline loops: CDR1 SGHRS, CDR2 YFSETQ. The CDR3 bases are TGCGCCAGCAGGCGACAGGGGCGTGCAACTAATGAAAAACTGTTTTTT. Translated: CASRRQGRATNEKLFF.

The CDR3 DNA follows: TGTGCCAGCAGTGATTTAGGGGACATTAATTCACCCCTCCACTTT. This codes for CASSDLGDINSPLHF. The V and J genes are TRBV25-1 and TRBJ1-6, with D tentatively TRBD1 (6 bases). The CDR3 runs 15 residues. The V end lost 3 bases, the J end lost 6 bases, and 12 bases lay between the germline ends. The germline CDR1 and CDR2 sequences are MGHDK and SYGVNS.

This clone was seen more than once but under ten times. The DNA of the CDR3 is TGTGCCACCAGTGATCTCCGGGACAGGGTGGGCTACACCTTC. Its protein product is CATSDLRDRVGYTF. The chain uses TRBV24-1 and TRBJ1-2, with TRBD1 matching over 9 bases. This CDR3 has 14 residues. With V trimmed by 3 bases and J by 8 bases, 6 bases remained unmatched. Germline V lookup: CDR1 KGHDR, CDR2 SFDVKD.

The chain joins TRBV5-1 to TRBJ2-2; TRBD1 agrees at 9 bases. This CDR3 region has 15 residues. The V and J ends lost 7 bases and 7 bases, in that order; junction bases with no gene match: 11. Per the germline V gene, CDR1 is SGHRS and CDR2 is YFSETQ. The CDR3 loop is CASDPGQGHIGELFF. CDR3 sequence (DNA): TGCGCCAGCGATCCGGGACAGGGCCATATCGGGGAGCTGTTTTTT.

The chain combines TRBV7-2 with TRBJ2-3; 15 positions match TRBD2. V dropped 5 bases and J dropped 4; count of bases not matched to a gene: 10. The CDR3 sequence is 18 residues long. Germline CDR1 and CDR2: SGHTA and FQGNSA. The CDR3 reads CASSLLGLAGGRSDTQYF. For the CDR3, the DNA is TGTGCCAGCAGCCTACTCGGACTAGCGGGGGGGCGTTCAGATACGCAGTATTTT.

V is TRBV21-1 and J is TRBJ2-7; the D call of TRBD1 is as the table states it, not checked on the DNA. TRBV21-1 is a pseudogene locus. This CDR3 is built from 14 residues. The CDR3 region is CASSNRDRSYEQYF. CDR3 bases: TGTGCCAGCAGCAACCGGGACAGATCCTACGAGCAGTACTTC.

The chain uses TRBV21-1 and TRBJ1-5; no check of the table's D call, TRBD1, against the DNA was made. TRBV21-1 is given as a pseudogene. The CDR3 is 14 amino acids. For the CDR3, the DNA is TGTGCCAGCAGCGAAGACAGACACCATCGGCCCCAGCATTTT. It yields the protein CASSEDRHHRPQHF.

This clone was seen only once. This chain uses TRBV6-1 with TRBJ2-6; perhaps TRBD2 as D (6 bases). The germline V and J ends were trimmed by 0 bases and 0 bases, with 15 bases remaining between them. This CDR3 region has 19 residues. CDR1 and CDR2 from the germline V gene are MNHNS and SASEGT. The CDR3 bases are TGTGCCAGCAGTGAAGCGAGGCCACTAGCCTTCTCTGGGGCCAACGTCCTGACTTTC. It yields the protein CASSEARPLAFSGANVLTF.

The chain carries TRBV11-2 and TRBJ2-2; TRBD2 aligns across 11 bases. The trim removed 4 bases at V and 7 bases at J, leaving 11 bases unmatched. CDR3 length equals 17 residues. CDR1 and CDR2 from the germline V gene are SGHAT and FQNNGV. The CDR3 loop is CASSYGLAGSTSGELFF. The CDR3 coding sequence is TGTGCCAGCAGCTACGGACTAGCGGGCTCCACCAGCGGGGAGCTGTTTTTT.

The CDR3 nucleotides are TGCAGTGCTAGTAGGACTAGCGGCAATGAGCAGTTCTTC. Translating gives CSASRTSGNEQFF. The chain joins TRBV20-1 to TRBJ2-1, with TRBD2 matching over 10 bases. Germline assignment: CDR1 DFQATT and CDR2 SNEGSKA (reference sequence). The CDR3 loop spans 13 amino acids. After removal of 3 bases from V and 6 bases from J, the junction contained 2 bases not matched to a gene.

V is TRBV18 and J is TRBJ2-2; perhaps TRBD2 as D (5 bases). Between the trimmed V and J ends, which lost 2 bases and 4 bases, there was a span of 11 bases. The germline gives CDR1 KGHSH, CDR2 LQKENI. The CDR3 is 15 amino acids. The CDR3 loop reads CASSPGVTSTGELFF. The CDR3 DNA reads TGTGCCAGCTCACCAGGGGTAACTAGCACCGGGGAGCTGTTTTTT. Complete variable domain (other parts from reference TRBV18 and TRBJ2-2): NAGVMQNPRHLVRRRGQEARLRCSPMKGHSHVYWYRQLPEEGLKFMVYLQKENIIDESGMPKERFSAEFPKEGPSILRIQQVVRGDSAAYFCASSPGVTSTGELFFGEGSRLTVL.

The chain is built from TRBV12-3 or TRBV12-4 and TRBJ1-5; 7 nucleotides match TRBD1. J lost 6 bases, V lost 7 bases, and 6 bases had no gene match. This CDR3 contains 13 residues. In nucleotides, the CDR3 is TGTGCCAGCACCGACGACAGGGTTCAGCCCCAGCATTTT. Protein sequence: CASTDDRVQPQHF.

This chain joins TRBV7-6 and TRBJ1-1, with 7 bases identical to TRBD1. V lost 0 bases to trimming and J lost 2 bases; unmatched junction nucleotides: 6. The CDR3 is made up of 16 amino acids. Germline assignment: CDR1 SGHVS and CDR2 FNYEAQ. CDR3 bases: TGTGCCAGCAGCTTAGCCCCAGGGACAGTTAACACTGAAGCTTTCTTT. Protein sequence: CASSLAPGTVNTEAFF.

The rearrangement joins TRBV13 to TRBJ2-3, with D possibly matching TRBD1 (5 bases). The CDR3 is made up of 16 amino acids. Germline assignment: CDR1 PRHDT and CDR2 FYEKMQ (reference sequence). Trimming shortened V by 0 bases and J by 0 bases, and 10 bases separated the two germline ends. The CDR3 region is CASSLGPGLSTDTQYF. CDR3 DNA sequence: TGTGCCAGCAGCTTAGGGCCAGGGCTAAGCACAGATACGCAGTATTTT.

The V call is TRBV28, the J call TRBJ2-7; a possible D gene is TRBD2 (5 bases). The CDR3 is 15 residues long. Germline assignment: CDR1 MDHEN and CDR2 SYDVKM. V dropped 3 bases and J dropped 0 bases, with 12 bases sitting between them. The chain's CDR3 is CASSFSREFSYEQYF. CDR3 coding DNA: TGTGCCAGCAGTTTCTCAAGGGAGTTCTCCTACGAGCAGTACTTC. Filled out from reference TRBV28 and TRBJ2-7, the complete variable domain reads DVKVTQSSRYLVKRTGEKVFLECVQDMDHENMFWYRQDPGLGLRLIYFSYDVKMKEKGDIPEGYSVSREKKERFSLILESASTNQTSMYLCASSFSREFSYEQYFGPGTRLTVT.

The chain has TRBV5-4 and TRBJ1-5; 9 bases map to TRBD1. The CDR3 has 13 residues. CDR1 SGHNT and CDR2 YYREEE come from the germline V gene (reference sequence). The ends lost 2 bases at V and 10 bases at J; junction bases unmatched: 4. The CDR3 reads CASSFEQGAPQHF. As DNA, the CDR3 is TGTGCCAGCAGCTTCGAACAGGGGGCCCCCCAGCATTTT.

The gene calls are TRBV13 and TRBJ2-1; D call uncertain. CDR3 length: 12 residues. Germline V lookup: CDR1 PRHDT, CDR2 FYEKMQ (reference sequence). The V and J ends lost 2 bases and 6 bases respectively, with 5 bases between them. In DNA form, the CDR3 reads TGTGCCAGCAGCTTAAATCGCAATGAGCAGTTCTTC. Its translation: CASSLNRNEQFF.

V is TRBV20-1 and J is TRBJ2-7; D unresolved. With 3 bases removed from V and 0 bases from J, the gap between germline ends came to 6 bases. This CDR3 spans 12 amino acids. CDR1 is DFQATT, CDR2 SNEGSKA, per germline (reference sequence). The CDR3 DNA reads TGCAGTGCTAGTTCCAGCTCCTACGAGCAGTACTTC. It specifies CSASSSSYEQYF.

The chain has TRBV19 and TRBJ1-1, with TRBD1 matching 8 bases. The CDR3 has 14 amino acids. The germline V gene has CDR1 LNHDA and CDR2 SQIVND (reference sequence). Trimming removed 6 bases from V and 1 base from J; junction bases left unmatched: 4. In nucleotides, the CDR3 is TGTGCCAGTAGAACCGGACAGGGGAACACTGAAGCTTTCTTT. Translating it yields CASRTGQGNTEAFF.

CDR3 in DNA: TGTGCCAGTAGTATTCTAGATAACACTGAAGCTTTCTTT. Translated, it gives CASSILDNTEAFF. The chain carries TRBV19 and TRBJ1-1, with no clear D. This CDR3 contains 13 residues. V was cut by 3 bases and J by 2 bases, with 7 bases left in between. The germline V gene encodes CDR1 LNHDA and CDR2 SQIVND (reference sequence).

This sequence joins TRBV2 and TRBJ2-5; no clear D. This CDR3 contains 14 residues. V was shortened by 2 bases and J by 2 bases, with 9 bases between the two germline ends. CDR1 and CDR2 from the germline V gene are SNHLY and FYNNEI. The CDR3 DNA follows: TGTGCCAGCAGTGAACTGGAGTTTCAAGAGACCCAGTACTTC. It is translated as CASSELEFQETQYF.

This clone occurred a few times. The rearrangement links TRBV9 to TRBJ2-3; 7 bases are a match to TRBD1. The V segment lost 2 bases and the J segment 6 bases; nucleotides outside the gene matches: 9. This CDR3 contains 15 residues. Germline V lookup: CDR1 SGDLS, CDR2 YYNGEE. For the CDR3, the DNA is TGTGCCAGCAGCGTGACGATAGGGGGCTCGGATACGCAGTATTTT. The encoded protein is CASSVTIGGSDTQYF.